The 11 T cell receptor beta chains below were found in one sample sequenced in a study of post-analysis software for immune sequencing data. Study findings and constraints: Compared with controls, patients had more of five TRBV segments, including TRBV5-6, TRBV5-1 and TRBV20-1.

These receptors are not linked to any known antigen. Unique molecular identifiers had been added to the TCR beta cDNA libraries. MiXCR was run by TCRdb on the PCR reads, yielding one entry per CDR3 protein. The table lists about 570,000 distinct CDR3 sequences, around a third of them singletons, with 6% in the top ten. Material for sequencing was blood. All receptors derive from a girl under 18 with multiple sclerosis.

The chain carries TRBV20-1 and TRBJ1-5; D unresolved. Germline CDR1 is DFQATT and CDR2 is SNEGSKA (reference sequence). CDR3 size: 13 residues. V was cut by 5 bases and J by 4 bases, with 12 bases left in between. The CDR3 DNA reads TGCAGTGCTCTTCGGGCGGGAAATCAGCCCCAGCATTTT. This sequence encodes CSALRAGNQPQHF.

The chain uses TRBV9 and TRBJ1-1; a possible D gene is TRBD1 (5 bases). The CDR3 extends over 16 amino acids. Trimming pared 0 bases from V and 5 bases from J, leaving 17 bases between. Germline CDR1 SGDLS, CDR2 YYNGEE. The CDR3 nucleotides are TGTGCCAGCAGCGTAGATGCAGGGAGTGGTTATACTGAAGCTTTCTTT. Translated: CASSVDAGSGYTEAFF.

This chain connects TRBV10-3 to TRBJ2-1; 11 bases match TRBD1. Germline values: CDR1 ENHRY, CDR2 SYGVKD. This CDR3 region has 15 residues. V gave up 7 bases and J gave up 6 bases; unmatched junction bases: 8. This chain's CDR3 is CAINAWDRGSNEQFF. CDR3 in DNA: TGTGCCATCAACGCCTGGGACAGGGGGAGCAATGAGCAGTTCTTC.

This chain uses TRBV29-1 with TRBJ2-2, with a possible D match to TRBD2 (7 bases). Germline CDR1 reads SQVTM; CDR2 reads ANQGSEA. The V end was cut by 1 base, the J end by 0 bases, with 12 bases between. This CDR3 comprises 16 residues. The CDR3 loop reads CSVEGGGAPNTGELFF. Here the CDR3 DNA reads TGCAGCGTTGAAGGGGGGGGGGCGCCGAACACCGGGGAGCTGTTTTTT.

Only a few counts were recorded for this clonotype. V and J are TRBV6-5 and TRBJ1-1, with D possibly being TRBD1 (6 bases). The CDR3 loop spans 14 amino acids. CDR1 MNHEY and CDR2 SVGAGI come from the germline V gene. Trimming took 6 bases from V and 6 from J, leaving 17 bases between them. CDR3 sequence (DNA): TGTGCCAGCAGCCCCATCGGGGGCGTATCTGAAGCTTTCTTT. It translates to CASSPIGGVSEAFF.

The V gene is TRBV7-9, the J gene TRBJ2-1; the D gene is possibly TRBD1 (5 bases). V gave up 3 bases and J gave up 7 bases, with 7 bases separating them. This CDR3 has 12 residues. The germline V gene has CDR1 SEHNR and CDR2 FQNEAQ (reference sequence). CDR3 nucleotides: TGTGCCAGCAGCTTGAAGGGGAATGAGCAGTTCTTC. Amino acids: CASSLKGNEQFF.

The chain joins TRBV15 to TRBJ2-4; D gene ambiguous. Germline V CDR1 and CDR2: LNHNV, YYDKDF (reference sequence). Trimming removed 0 bases at V and 11 bases at J, with 11 bases between. The CDR3 contains 13 residues. Here the CDR3 reads CATSRDQTTFQYF. CDR3 DNA sequence: TGTGCCACCAGCAGAGATCAAACAACTTTTCAGTACTTC.

This clonotype was counted only a few times. The chain carries TRBV6-1 and TRBJ1-1, with 7 bases that match TRBD1. V trimming: 5 bases; J trimming: 1 base; junction bases outside the gene matches: 13. Germline V gene data show CDR1 as MNHNS and CDR2 as SASEGT. The CDR3 has 17 amino acids. The CDR3 coding sequence is TGTGCCAGCAGTACCTTAGACAGGGCGTTGACGAACACTGAAGCTTTCTTT. This encodes CASSTLDRALTNTEAFF.

CDR3 residues: CASSPYDRAYEQYF. The CDR3, as DNA: TGTGCCAGCAGTCCCTACGACAGAGCCTACGAGCAGTACTTC. The genes are TRBV28 and TRBJ2-7, with D possibly TRBD1 on 5 matching bases. V lost 5 bases and J lost 2, with 13 bases in between. From germline, CDR1 is MDHEN and CDR2 SYDVKM. This CDR3 is 14 amino acids long.

This clonotype has more than one count but fewer than ten. This chain joins TRBV5-1 and TRBJ2-7, with D uncertain. Trimming removed 1 base at V and 0 bases at J, with 11 bases between. This CDR3 contains 15 residues. The germline gives CDR1 SGHRS, CDR2 YFSETQ. CDR3 in DNA: TGCGCCAGCAGCTTGAGTAGGAGTACCTCCTACGAGCAGTACTTC. This encodes CASSLSRSTSYEQYF.

J is TRBJ2-1 and V is TRBV7-9; TRBD1 matches 8 bases. The germline V gene has CDR1 SEHNR and CDR2 FQNEAQ (reference sequence). The CDR3 length is 11 residues. The ends lost 2 bases at V and 15 bases at J; junction bases unmatched: 3. The CDR3 protein is CASSLSQGGFF. The CDR3 nucleotides are TGTGCCAGCAGCTTATCACAGGGGGGGTTCTTC.